One sample yielded the 11 T cell receptor beta chains listed below, sequenced in a study of blood T cell repertoires in COVID-19. Clones were sequenced by immunoSEQ multiplex PCR, and TCRdb holds only the in-frame ones, with some missing. The top ten hold approximately 5% of the sample, which has over 200,000 clones, around 80% seen once. Source material: peripheral blood. The receptors shown here come from a human donor in a cohort sampled during active COVID-19.

The rearrangement uses TRBV6-2 or TRBV6-3 and TRBJ2-6, with D possibly TRBD1 on 6 matching bases. CDR1 and CDR2 (germline): MNHEY, SVGEGT. This CDR3 contains 17 residues. The ends were cut back, 5 bases at V and 2 bases at J, with 16 bases in the middle. DNA of the CDR3: TGTGCCAGCAGTCCAAGTATCTGGGGGCCTGGGGCCAACGTCCTGACTTTC. This sequence encodes CASSPSIWGPGANVLTF.

In regard to this clone: The sample contains more than one DNA sequence encoding this CDR3. The genes are TRBV9 and TRBJ2-2; 8 bases map to TRBD1. The CDR3 length is 15 residues. After removal of 3 bases from V and 3 bases from J, the junction contained 4 bases not matched to a gene. In germline, CDR1 is SGDLS, CDR2 YYNGEE. CDR3 in amino acids: CASSAGQGYTGELFF. Here the CDR3 DNA reads TGTGCCAGCAGCGCTGGACAGGGTTACACCGGGGAGCTGTTTTTT.

The genes are TRBV28 and TRBJ1-2, with 8 bases aligning to TRBD1. This CDR3 has 13 residues. Per the germline V gene, CDR1 is MDHEN and CDR2 is SYDVKM. V dropped 6 bases and J dropped 7; count of bases not matched to a gene: 7. The CDR3 DNA reads TGTGCCAGCAGGACAGGGGTAAAGGGTGGCTACACCTTC. Translating gives CASRTGVKGGYTF.

This clone came up a few times. V and J are TRBV28 and TRBJ2-1; D gene unclear. Trimming stripped 6 bases from V and 6 bases from J, with 21 bases between. Looked up from germline, CDR1 is MDHEN and CDR2 is SYDVKM. The CDR3 extends over 16 amino acids. The CDR3 sequence: CASSQSTPTMGNEQFF. Written as DNA, the CDR3 is TGTGCCAGCAGCCAATCGACACCCACCATGGGCAATGAGCAGTTCTTC.

V is TRBV7-9 and J is TRBJ2-5, with D unclear. The V gene's germline CDR1 is SEHNR and CDR2 FQNEAQ (reference sequence). This CDR3 is 17 amino acids long. V gave up 1 base and J gave up 2 bases, with 17 bases separating them. In DNA, the CDR3 is TGTGCCAGCAGCTTAGGACGGTATCGCGGCCAGCAAGAGACCCAGTACTTC. As protein: CASSLGRYRGQQETQYF.

V gene TRBV28 combines with J gene TRBJ1-1, with TRBD1 as a possible D gene (5 bases). The CDR3 is 13 residues long. Trimming removed 6 bases at V and 5 bases at J, with 13 bases between. Per germline, CDR1 MDHEN and CDR2 SYDVKM. CDR3 amino acids: CASSPPEGTEAFF. The CDR3 DNA sequence: TGTGCCAGCAGCCCCCCGGAGGGGACTGAAGCTTTCTTT.

This clone showed up just once. V and J are TRBV5-4 and TRBJ1-1; 7 bases are shared with TRBD1. CDR1 SGHNT and CDR2 YYREEE come from the germline V gene (reference sequence). This CDR3 contains 17 residues. Losses at the gene ends were 4 bases for V and 4 bases for J; bases not matched to a gene: 16. The CDR3: CASSGALGTARGTEAFF. The CDR3 coding sequence is TGTGCCAGCAGCGGCGCACTCGGGACAGCTAGAGGCACTGAAGCTTTCTTT.

The rearrangement joins TRBV7-7 to TRBJ2-3; 11 bases line up with TRBD2. The CDR3 loop spans 16 amino acids. The germline V gene has CDR1 SSHAT and CDR2 FNYEAQ (reference sequence). The V gene end was trimmed by 5 bases and the J gene end by 6 bases; junction bases not matched to a gene: 10. The CDR3 is CASSPRLAGIWDTQYF. CDR3 nucleotides: TGTGCCAGCAGCCCCCGACTAGCGGGAATTTGGGATACGCAGTATTTT.

The chain joins TRBV28 to TRBJ1-5, with D maybe TRBD1 (6 bases). Germline values: CDR1 MDHEN, CDR2 SYDVKM. The CDR3 consists of 14 residues. Trimming removed 5 bases from V and 2 bases from J, with 10 bases in between. For the CDR3, the DNA is TGTGCCAGCAGTGAAGGGGGAGGCAATCAGCCCCAGCATTTT. Amino acids: CASSEGGGNQPQHF. Full variable domain (rest looked up from reference TRBV28 and TRBJ1-5): DVKVTQSSRYLVKRTGEKVFLECVQDMDHENMFWYRQDPGLGLRLIYFSYDVKMKEKGDIPEGYSVSREKKERFSLILESASTNQTSMYLCASSEGGGNQPQHFGDGTRLSIL.

This chain uses TRBV24-1 with TRBJ1-2, with TRBD1 identical over 7 bases. The V gene's germline CDR1 is KGHDR and CDR2 SFDVKD. Trimming at V came to 3 bases and at J to 5 bases, leaving 5 bases not matched to a gene. This CDR3 comprises 14 residues. CDR3 nucleotide sequence: TGTGCCACCAGTGATCTCGACAGGGTATATGGCTACACCTTC. This translates into CATSDLDRVYGYTF.

V is TRBV4-3 and J is TRBJ2-2, with a tentative D call TRBD1 (6 bases). V lost 5 bases to trimming and J lost 2 bases, with 12 bases between them. The CDR3 spans 15 residues. Germline CDR1 is LGHNA and CDR2 is YSLEER. The CDR3 loop reads CASSYGTLNTGELFF. The CDR3 coding sequence is TGCGCCAGCAGCTACGGGACACTCAACACCGGGGAGCTGTTTTTT.